This entry concerns a single T cell receptor beta chain. Its antigen is unknown. PCR employed 60 Vbeta and 13 Jbeta primers. Libraries were prepared by immunoSEQ multiplex PCR; TCRdb keeps only in-frame clonotypes and omits some of them. Of some 200,000 clones in the sample, 65% to 90% are singletons; the top ten hold about 1.4%. This CDR3 contains 15 residues. J was trimmed by 7 bases and V by 5 bases; bases with no gene match: 8. CDR1 is MNHEY, CDR2 SVGAGI, per germline. Nominal health characterized the donors when sampled, though unrecorded immune exposures were likely. This specimen comes from a study of cytomegalovirus exposure and HLA in healthy donors. Overall study context: Of the donors genotyped, about 410 in all, about 80% fell in the Caucasian-associated ancestry cluster. General observations from the study: Most TCR sequences proved rare, with some public TCRs found in many donors.

Sequencing was done on a sample of PBMCs. This clonotype was obtained from a girl aged 10 to 17 in good health and CMV-seronegative. This chain links TRBV6-5 with TRBJ1-6; 7 bases line up with TRBD1. The CDR3 nucleotides are TGTGCCAGCAGTCGACAGGGTTCCGGGAATTCACCCCTCCACTTT. Amino acids: CASSRQGSGNSPLHF.